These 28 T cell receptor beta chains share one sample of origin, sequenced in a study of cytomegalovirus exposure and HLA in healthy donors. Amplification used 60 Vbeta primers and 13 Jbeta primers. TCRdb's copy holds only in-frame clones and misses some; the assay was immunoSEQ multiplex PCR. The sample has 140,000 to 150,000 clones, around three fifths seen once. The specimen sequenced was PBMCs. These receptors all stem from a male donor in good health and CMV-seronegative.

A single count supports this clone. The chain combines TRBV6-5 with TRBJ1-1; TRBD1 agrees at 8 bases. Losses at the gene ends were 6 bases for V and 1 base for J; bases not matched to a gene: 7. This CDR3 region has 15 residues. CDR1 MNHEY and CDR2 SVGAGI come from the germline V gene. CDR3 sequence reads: CASSSGGNGNTEAFF. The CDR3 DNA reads TGTGCCAGCAGCTCAGGGGGCAACGGGAACACTGAAGCTTTCTTT.

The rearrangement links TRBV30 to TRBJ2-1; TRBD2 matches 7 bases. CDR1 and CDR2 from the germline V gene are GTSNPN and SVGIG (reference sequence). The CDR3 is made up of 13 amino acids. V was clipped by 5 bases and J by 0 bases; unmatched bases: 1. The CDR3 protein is CAWWTSSYNEQFF. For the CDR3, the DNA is TGTGCCTGGTGGACTAGCTCCTACAATGAGCAGTTCTTC.

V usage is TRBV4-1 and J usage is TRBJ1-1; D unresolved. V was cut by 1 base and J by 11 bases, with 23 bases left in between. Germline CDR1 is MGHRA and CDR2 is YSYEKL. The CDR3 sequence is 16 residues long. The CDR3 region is CASSQVPGKNRREAFF. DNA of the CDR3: TGCGCCAGCAGCCAAGTCCCGGGCAAGAATCGAAGGGAGGCTTTCTTT.

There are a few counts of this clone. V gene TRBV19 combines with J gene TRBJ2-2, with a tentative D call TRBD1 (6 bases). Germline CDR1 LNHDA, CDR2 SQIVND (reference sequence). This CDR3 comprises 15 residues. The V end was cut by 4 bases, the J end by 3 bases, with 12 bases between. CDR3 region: CASSKAGVDTGELFF. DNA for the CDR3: TGTGCCAGTAGTAAGGCAGGGGTGGACACCGGGGAGCTGTTTTTT. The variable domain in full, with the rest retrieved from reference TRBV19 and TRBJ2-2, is DGGITQSPKYLFRKEGQNVTLSCEQNLNHDAMYWYRQDPGQGLRLIYYSQIVNDFQKGDIAEGYSVSREKKESFPLTVTSAQKNPTAFYLCASSKAGVDTGELFFGEGSRLTVL.

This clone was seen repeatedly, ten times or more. CDR3 in DNA: TGCGCCAGCAGCCAAGACATACCGCCAGACCTCCTGGACAGGGGTACTAATGAAAAACTGTTTTTT. Translating it yields CASSQDIPPDLLDRGTNEKLFF. The V and J genes are TRBV4-3 and TRBJ1-4, with TRBD1 matching 9 bases. V lost 0 bases and J lost 2; bases outside the gene matches: 19. Germline V lookup: CDR1 LGHNA, CDR2 YSLEER. This CDR3 is built from 22 residues.

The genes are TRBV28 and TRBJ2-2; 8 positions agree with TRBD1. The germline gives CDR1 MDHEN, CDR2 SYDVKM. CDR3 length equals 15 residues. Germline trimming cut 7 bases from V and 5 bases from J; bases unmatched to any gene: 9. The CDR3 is CASTETGAGTGELFF. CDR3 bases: TGTGCCAGCACCGAGACAGGGGCGGGGACCGGGGAGCTGTTTTTT. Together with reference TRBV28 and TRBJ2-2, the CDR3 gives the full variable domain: DVKVTQSSRYLVKRTGEKVFLECVQDMDHENMFWYRQDPGLGLRLIYFSYDVKMKEKGDIPEGYSVSREKKERFSLILESASTNQTSMYLCASTETGAGTGELFFGEGSRLTVL.

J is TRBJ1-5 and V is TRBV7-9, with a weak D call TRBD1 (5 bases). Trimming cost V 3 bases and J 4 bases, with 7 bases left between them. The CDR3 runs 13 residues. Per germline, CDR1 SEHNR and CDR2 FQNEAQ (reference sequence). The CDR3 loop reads CASSLQGNQPQHF. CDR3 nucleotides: TGTGCCAGCAGCTTGCAGGGTAATCAGCCCCAGCATTTT.

The CDR3 DNA sequence: TGTGCCAGCAGTTCCCCAGGGGAAACGGATAATTCACCCCTCCACTTT. It specifies CASSSPGETDNSPLHF. V is TRBV6-5 and J is TRBJ1-6; possibly TRBD1 for D (6 bases). Germline CDR1 is MNHEY and CDR2 is SVGAGI. Trimming left V 4 bases short and J 5 bases short, with 15 bases between. The CDR3 covers 16 residues.

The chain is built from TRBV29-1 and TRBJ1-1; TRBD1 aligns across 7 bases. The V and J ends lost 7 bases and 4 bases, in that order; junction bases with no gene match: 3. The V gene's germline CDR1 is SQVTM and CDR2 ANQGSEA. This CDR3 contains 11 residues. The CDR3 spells CSAGGSTEAFF. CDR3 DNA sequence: TGCAGCGCAGGGGGGAGCACTGAAGCTTTCTTT.

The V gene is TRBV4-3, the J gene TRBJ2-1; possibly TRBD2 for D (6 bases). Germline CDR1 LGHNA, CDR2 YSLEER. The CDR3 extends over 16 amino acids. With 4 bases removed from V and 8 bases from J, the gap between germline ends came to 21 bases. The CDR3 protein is CASSLSGTWGGDEQFF. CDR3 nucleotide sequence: TGCGCCAGCAGCCTCTCGGGGACCTGGGGAGGCGATGAGCAGTTCTTC.

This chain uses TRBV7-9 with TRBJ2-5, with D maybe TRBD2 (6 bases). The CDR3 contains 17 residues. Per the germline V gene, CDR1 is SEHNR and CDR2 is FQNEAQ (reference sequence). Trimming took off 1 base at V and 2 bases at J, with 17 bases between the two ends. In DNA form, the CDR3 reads TGTGCCAGCAGCTTAGGATCCAATTGGGGAGGACAAGAGACCCAGTACTTC. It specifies CASSLGSNWGGQETQYF. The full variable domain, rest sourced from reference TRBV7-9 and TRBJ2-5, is DTGVSQNPRHKITKRGQNVTFRCDPISEHNRLYWYRQTLGQGPEFLTYFQNEAQLEKSRLLSDRFSAERPKGSFSTLEIQRTEQGDSAMYLCASSLGSNWGGQETQYFGPGTRLLVL.

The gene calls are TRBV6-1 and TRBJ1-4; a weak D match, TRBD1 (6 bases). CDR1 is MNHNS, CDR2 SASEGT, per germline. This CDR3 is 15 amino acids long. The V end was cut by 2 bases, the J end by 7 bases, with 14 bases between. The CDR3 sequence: CASSELSTGTEKLFF. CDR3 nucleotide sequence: TGTGCCAGCAGTGAATTAAGCACAGGGACTGAAAAACTGTTTTTT.

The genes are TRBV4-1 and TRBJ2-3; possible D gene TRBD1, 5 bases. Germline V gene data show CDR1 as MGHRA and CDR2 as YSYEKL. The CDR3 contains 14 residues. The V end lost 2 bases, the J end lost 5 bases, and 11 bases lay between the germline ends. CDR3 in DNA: TGCGCCAGCAGCCAAAGGGGTCCGGAAGATACGCAGTATTTT. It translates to CASSQRGPEDTQYF.

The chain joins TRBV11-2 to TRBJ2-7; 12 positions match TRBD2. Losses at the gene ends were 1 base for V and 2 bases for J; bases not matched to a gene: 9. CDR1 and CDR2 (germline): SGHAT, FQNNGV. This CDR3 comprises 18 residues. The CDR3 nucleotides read TGTGCCAGCAGCTTAGCTGACGCTAGCGGGGGGGCGACCTACGAGCAGTACTTC. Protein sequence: CASSLADASGGATYEQYF.

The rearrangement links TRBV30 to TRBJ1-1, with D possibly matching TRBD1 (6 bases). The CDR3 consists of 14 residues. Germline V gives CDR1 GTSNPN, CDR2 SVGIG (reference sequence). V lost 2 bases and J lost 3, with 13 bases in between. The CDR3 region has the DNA TGTGCCTGGAGTATCACCCAGGGGCACACTGAAGCTTTCTTT. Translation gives CAWSITQGHTEAFF.

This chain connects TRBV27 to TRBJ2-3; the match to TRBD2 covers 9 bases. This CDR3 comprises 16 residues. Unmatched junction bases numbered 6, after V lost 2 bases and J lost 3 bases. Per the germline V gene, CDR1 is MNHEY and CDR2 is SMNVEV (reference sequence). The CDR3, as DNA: TGTGCCAGCAGTTTAATGGCGGGGGGGCCGACAGATACGCAGTATTTT. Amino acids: CASSLMAGGPTDTQYF.

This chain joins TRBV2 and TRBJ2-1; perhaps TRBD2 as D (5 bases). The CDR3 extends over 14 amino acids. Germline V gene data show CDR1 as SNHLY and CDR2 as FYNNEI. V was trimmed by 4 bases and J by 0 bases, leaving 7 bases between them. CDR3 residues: CASSGGSSYNEQFF. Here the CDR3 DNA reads TGTGCCAGCAGTGGAGGGAGCTCCTACAATGAGCAGTTCTTC.

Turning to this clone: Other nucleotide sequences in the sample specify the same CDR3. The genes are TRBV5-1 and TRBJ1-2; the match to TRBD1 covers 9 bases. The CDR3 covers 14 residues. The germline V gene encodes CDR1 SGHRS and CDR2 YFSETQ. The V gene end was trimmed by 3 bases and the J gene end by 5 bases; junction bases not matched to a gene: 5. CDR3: CASSSGTGIYGYTF. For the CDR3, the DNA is TGCGCCAGCAGCTCCGGGACAGGGATTTATGGCTACACCTTC.

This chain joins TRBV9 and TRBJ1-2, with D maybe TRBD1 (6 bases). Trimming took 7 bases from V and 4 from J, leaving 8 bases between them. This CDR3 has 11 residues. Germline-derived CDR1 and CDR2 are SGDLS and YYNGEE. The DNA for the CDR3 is TGTGCCAGCGGCAGGGGCTATGGCTACACCTTC. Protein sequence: CASGRGYGYTF. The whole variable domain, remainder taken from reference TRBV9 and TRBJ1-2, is DSGVTQTPKHLITATGQRVTLRCSPRSGDLSVYWYQQSLDQGLQFLIQYYNGEERAKGNILERFSAQQFPDLHSELNLSSLELGDSALYFCASGRGYGYTFGSGTRLTVV.

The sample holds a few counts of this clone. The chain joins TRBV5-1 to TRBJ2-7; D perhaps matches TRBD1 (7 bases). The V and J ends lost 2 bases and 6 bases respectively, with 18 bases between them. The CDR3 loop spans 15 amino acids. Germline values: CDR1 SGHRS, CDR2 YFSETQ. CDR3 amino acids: CASSLQGRTGAEQYF. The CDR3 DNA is TGCGCCAGCAGCTTACAGGGGAGGACAGGCGCCGAGCAGTACTTC.

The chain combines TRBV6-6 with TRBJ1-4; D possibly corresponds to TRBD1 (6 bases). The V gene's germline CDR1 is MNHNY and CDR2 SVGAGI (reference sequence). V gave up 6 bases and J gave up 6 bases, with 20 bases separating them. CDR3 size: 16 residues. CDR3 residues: CASRLSTQGRDEKLFF. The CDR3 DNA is TGTGCCAGCAGACTATCTACACAGGGTAGGGATGAAAAACTGTTTTTT.

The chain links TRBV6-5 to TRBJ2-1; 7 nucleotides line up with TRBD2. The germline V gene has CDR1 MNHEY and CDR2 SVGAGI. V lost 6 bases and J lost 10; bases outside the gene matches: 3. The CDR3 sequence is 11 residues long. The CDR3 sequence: CASSRGDEQFF. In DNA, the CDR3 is TGTGCCAGCAGCCGGGGGGACGAGCAGTTCTTC.

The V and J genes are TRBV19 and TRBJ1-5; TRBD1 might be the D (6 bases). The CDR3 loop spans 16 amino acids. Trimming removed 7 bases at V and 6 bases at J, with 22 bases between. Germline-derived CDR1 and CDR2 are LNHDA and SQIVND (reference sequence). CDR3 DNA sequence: TGTGCCAGTACCCGGTGGGGGGGCGCGGTTAGTCAGCCCCAGCATTTT. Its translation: CASTRWGGAVSQPQHF.

The CDR3: CASSLGSATNEKLFF. DNA for the CDR3: TGTGCCAGTAGTCTGGGCAGTGCAACTAATGAAAAACTGTTTTTT. The chain uses TRBV19 and TRBJ1-4, with D unclear. Germline CDR1 and CDR2: LNHDA and SQIVND (reference sequence). V was clipped by 5 bases and J by 0 bases, with 10 bases between them. CDR3 size: 15 residues.

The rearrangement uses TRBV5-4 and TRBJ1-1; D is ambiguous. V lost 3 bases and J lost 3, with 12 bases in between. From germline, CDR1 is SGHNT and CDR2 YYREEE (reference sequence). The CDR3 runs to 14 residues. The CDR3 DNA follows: TGTGCCAGCAGCTCGCCTCGACGGGACACTGAAGCTTTCTTT. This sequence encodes CASSSPRRDTEAFF.

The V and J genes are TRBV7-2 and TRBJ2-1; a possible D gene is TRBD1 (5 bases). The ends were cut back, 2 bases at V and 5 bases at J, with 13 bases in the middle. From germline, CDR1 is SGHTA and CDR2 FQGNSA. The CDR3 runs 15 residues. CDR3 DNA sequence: TGTGCCAGCAGCTTATACCAGGGTAATAACAATGAGCAGTTCTTC. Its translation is CASSLYQGNNNEQFF.

The CDR3 bases are TGTGCCAGCAGTGAAGCGGGACACAATGGGATGAACACTGAAGCTTTCTTT. Translating gives CASSEAGHNGMNTEAFF. J is TRBJ1-1 and V is TRBV6-1; perhaps TRBD1 as D (6 bases). This CDR3 region has 17 residues. Germline V gene lookup returns CDR1 MNHNS and CDR2 SASEGT. V lost 0 bases, J lost 0 bases, and 14 bases lay in between.

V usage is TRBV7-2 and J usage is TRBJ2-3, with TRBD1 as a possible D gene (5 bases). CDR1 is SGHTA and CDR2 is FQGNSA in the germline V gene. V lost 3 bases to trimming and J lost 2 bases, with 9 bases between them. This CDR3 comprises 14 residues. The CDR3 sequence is CASSFGGATDTQYF. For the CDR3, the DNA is TGTGCCAGCAGCTTCGGTGGGGCCACAGATACGCAGTATTTT.